This T cell receptor beta chain was obtained from a study of blood T cell repertoires in COVID-19. Looking at the study overall: There were acute and convalescent COVID-19 samples, and they came from the United States, Italy and Spain. In each case, the material was cDNA or gDNA derived from T cells, B-cell-depleted T cells, or PBMCs.

The method was immunoSEQ multiplex PCR; TCRdb's version includes in-frame clones alone and lacks a portion of them. The repertoire holds hundreds of thousands of clones, with about 80% as singletons. With 2 bases removed from V and 7 bases from J, the gap between germline ends came to 20 bases. The CDR3 runs to 16 residues. Germline assignment: CDR1 MDHEN and CDR2 SYDVKM. This sequence was found in an elderly woman with acute or convalescent COVID-19. This rearrangement joins TRBV28 to TRBJ1-1; D is possibly TRBD1 (6 bases). Source material: peripheral blood. The CDR3 DNA sequence: TGTGCCAGCAGTTTACCCACCCCTGGGGGACAAGGTGAAGCTTTCTTT. It yields the protein CASSLPTPGGQGEAFF.